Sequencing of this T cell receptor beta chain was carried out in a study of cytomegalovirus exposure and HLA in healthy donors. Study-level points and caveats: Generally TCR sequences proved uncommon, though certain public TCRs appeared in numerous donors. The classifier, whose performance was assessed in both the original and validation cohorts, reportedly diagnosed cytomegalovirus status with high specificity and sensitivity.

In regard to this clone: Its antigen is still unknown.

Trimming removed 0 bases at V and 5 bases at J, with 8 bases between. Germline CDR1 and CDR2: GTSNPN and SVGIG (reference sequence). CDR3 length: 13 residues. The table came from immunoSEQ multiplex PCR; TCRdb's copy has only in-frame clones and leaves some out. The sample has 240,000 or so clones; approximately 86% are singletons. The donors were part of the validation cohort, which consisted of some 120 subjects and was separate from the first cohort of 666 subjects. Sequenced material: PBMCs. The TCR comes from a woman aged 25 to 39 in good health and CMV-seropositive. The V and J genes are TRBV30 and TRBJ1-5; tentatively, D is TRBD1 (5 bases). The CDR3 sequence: CAWSVDRDQPQHF. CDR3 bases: TGTGCCTGGAGTGTAGACAGAGATCAGCCCCAGCATTTT.